The clone carrying this T cell receptor (beta chain) was counted many times. Its antigen is not known. CDR1 WSHSY and CDR2 SAAADI come from the germline V gene. Trimming cost V 2 bases and J 4 bases, with 11 bases left between them. CDR3 length: 14 amino acids. The data derive from a study of identical twins. TCRdb independently ran MiXCR on the 5' RACE reads; one entry per CDR3 protein. Of some 560,000 distinct CDR3 sequences listed, approximately 9.6% are singletons. Notes on the study in general: The degree of excess twin sharing was weaker in beta out-of-frame sequences. With abundant cord blood beta clonotypes, insertions were fewer; memory repertoires showed no such pattern.

These records were also assigned to another study, of yellow fever vaccine responses in identical twins.

This chain links TRBV10-2 with TRBJ1-2; the D gene is possibly TRBD1 (5 bases). The receptor's source is a woman between 18 and 30 years old in good health. Sequencing was done on a sample of PBMCs. The CDR3 bases are TGCGCCAGCAGTGAGGGGTACGGGGGCTATGGCTACACCTTC. It encodes CASSEGYGGYGYTF.